The sequence of this T cell receptor (beta chain) was determined in a study of blood T cell repertoires in COVID-19. Study as a whole: The cDNA or gDNA used as material had been derived from T cells, B-cell-depleted T cells, or PBMCs.

Per the authors' pipeline: Amplification with reference gene primers provided the estimates of nucleated cell counts. Profiled with immunoSEQ multiplex PCR; TCRdb holds only in-frame clones, not every one. For V, J and clone size, that table is used; D and trimming come from the DNA. In the table there are roughly 360,000 clones, around 87% of which are singletons. The CDR3 loop spans 14 amino acids. Germline V CDR1 and CDR2: SGHDN, FVKESK. V lost 0 bases and J lost 8, with 13 bases in between. Two negative PCRs, clearance, or symptom resolution had been documented for recovered Cohort 3 donors. The sequenced sample was PBMCs or T cells enriched from blood (not recorded which). The J gene is TRBJ1-2, the V gene TRBV14, with a possible D match to TRBD1 (5 bases). This TCR derives from a man under 40 who had recovered from COVID-19. CDR3 sequence reads: CASSQEGGARGYTF. CDR3 in DNA: TGTGCCAGCAGCCAAGAAGGTGGGGCAAGGGGCTACACCTTC. The complete variable domain, with remaining parts taken from reference TRBV14 and TRBJ1-2, reads EAGVTQFPSHSVIEKGQTVTLRCDPISGHDNLYWYRRVMGKEIKFLLHFVKESKQDESGMPNNRFLAERTGGTYSTLKVQPAELEDSGVYFCASSQEGGARGYTFGSGTRLTVV.